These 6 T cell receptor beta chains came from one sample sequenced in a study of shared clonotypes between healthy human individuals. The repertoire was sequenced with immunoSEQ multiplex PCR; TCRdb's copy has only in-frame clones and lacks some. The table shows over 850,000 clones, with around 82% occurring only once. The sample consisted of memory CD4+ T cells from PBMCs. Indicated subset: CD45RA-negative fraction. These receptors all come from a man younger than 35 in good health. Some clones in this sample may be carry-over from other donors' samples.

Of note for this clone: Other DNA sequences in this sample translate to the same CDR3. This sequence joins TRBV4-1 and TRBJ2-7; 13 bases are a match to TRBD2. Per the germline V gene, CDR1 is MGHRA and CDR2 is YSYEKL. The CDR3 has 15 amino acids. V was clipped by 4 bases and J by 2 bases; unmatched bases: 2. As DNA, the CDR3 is TGCGCCAGCAGCCGTGGGACTAGCGGGACCTACGAGCAGTACTTC. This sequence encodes CASSRGTSGTYEQYF.

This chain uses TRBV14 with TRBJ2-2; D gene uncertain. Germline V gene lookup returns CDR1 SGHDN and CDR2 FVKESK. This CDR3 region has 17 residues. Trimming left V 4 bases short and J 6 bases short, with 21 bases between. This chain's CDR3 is CASSLSRVRASAGELFF. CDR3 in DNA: TGTGCCAGCAGCCTGTCTAGAGTCCGGGCTTCGGCCGGGGAGCTGTTTTTT.

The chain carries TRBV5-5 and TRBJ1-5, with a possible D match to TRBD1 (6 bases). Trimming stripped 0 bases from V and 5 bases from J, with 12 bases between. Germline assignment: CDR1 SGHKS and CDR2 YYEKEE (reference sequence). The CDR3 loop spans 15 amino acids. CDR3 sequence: CASSLGGLVDQPQHF. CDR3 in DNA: TGTGCCAGCAGCTTGGGGGGGCTGGTGGATCAGCCCCAGCATTTT.

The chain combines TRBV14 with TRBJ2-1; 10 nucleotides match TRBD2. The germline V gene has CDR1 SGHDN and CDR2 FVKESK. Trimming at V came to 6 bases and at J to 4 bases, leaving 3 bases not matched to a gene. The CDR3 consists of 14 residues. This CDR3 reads CASSSLAGYNEQFF. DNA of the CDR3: TGTGCCAGCAGTTCACTAGCGGGGTACAATGAGCAGTTCTTC. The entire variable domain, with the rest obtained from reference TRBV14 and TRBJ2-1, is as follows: EAGVTQFPSHSVIEKGQTVTLRCDPISGHDNLYWYRRVMGKEIKFLLHFVKESKQDESGMPNNRFLAERTGGTYSTLKVQPAELEDSGVYFCASSSLAGYNEQFFGPGTRLTVL.

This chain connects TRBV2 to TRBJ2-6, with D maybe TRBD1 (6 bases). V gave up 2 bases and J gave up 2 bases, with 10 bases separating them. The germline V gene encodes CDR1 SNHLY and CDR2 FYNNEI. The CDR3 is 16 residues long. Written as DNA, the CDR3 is TGTGCCAGCAGTGAACGAGGGGGTCCTGGGGCCAACGTCCTGACTTTC. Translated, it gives CASSERGGPGANVLTF.

The chain's CDR3 is CASTLAGSTDTQYF. In DNA, the CDR3 is TGTGCCAGCACGCTAGCGGGAAGCACAGATACGCAGTATTTT. The V and J genes are TRBV2 and TRBJ2-3, with 9 bases that match TRBD2. Trimming cost V 7 bases and J 0 bases; bases outside gene matches: 2. CDR3 length: 14 residues. Germline-derived CDR1 and CDR2 are SNHLY and FYNNEI.